These 2 T cell receptor beta chains were all obtained from the same sample, sequenced in a study of blood T cell repertoires in COVID-19. The method was immunoSEQ multiplex PCR; TCRdb's version includes in-frame clones alone and lacks a portion of them. Counted here are over 100,000 clones, 80% to 90% occurring once; the ten biggest clones make up about 4.1%. The sample consisted of peripheral blood. Every receptor here comes from a man in his forties or fifties with acute or convalescent COVID-19.

The rearrangement uses TRBV4-1 and TRBJ1-2; perhaps TRBD1 as D (5 bases). The CDR3 is 17 amino acids. Trimming took off 1 base at V and 4 bases at J, with 19 bases between the two ends. CDR1 and CDR2 (germline): MGHRA, YSYEKL. The DNA of the CDR3 is TGCGCCAGCAGCCAAGGGGGGGACGTCTCCTTGGGCTATGGCTACACCTTC. This gives the protein CASSQGGDVSLGYGYTF.

V is TRBV20-1 and J is TRBJ1-2; D unclear. The CDR3 is 9 amino acids. V lost 6 bases and J 6 bases, leaving 5 bases between the germline ends. The germline V gene encodes CDR1 DFQATT and CDR2 SNEGSKA (reference sequence). The CDR3 region is CSAQDGYTF. The CDR3 coding sequence is TGCAGTGCGCAGGATGGCTACACCTTC.